A selection of T cell receptor beta chains follows, all from one sample in a study of vaccination effects on CD4 cells after COVID-19. Libraries were prepared by immunoSEQ multiplex PCR; TCRdb keeps only in-frame clonotypes and omits some of them. There are tens of thousands of clones in the sample; 65% to 70% occur only once, and 4.2% lies in the top ten. Their cognate antigens are unknown. This sample comprised CD4+ T cells from PBMCs cultured without peptide, obtained before COVID-19 vaccination. These receptors all stem from a human donor who received a COVID-19 vaccine. Each CDR3 is given with its conserved first and last residue. The D gene is left open where the match is weak. A clone size is listed for some rows: how often the clone was seen (once, few, many), or a class if it is expanded.

V gene	J gene	clone size	D gene	CDR3 protein	CDR3 DNA
TRBV30	TRBJ1-6	NA	NA	CAWRQILGGGGPLHF	TGTGCCTGGAGACAGATCCTAGGCGGAGGTGGACCCCTCCACTTT
TRBV7-9	TRBJ2-3	NA	NA	CAGRGAATDTQYF	TGTGCCGGACGGGGGGCCGCCACAGATACGCAGTATTTT
TRBV2	TRBJ1-1	medium-sized	NA	CASAPGVTEAFF	TGTGCCAGCGCCCCCGGGGTCACTGAAGCTTTCTTT
TRBV10-3	TRBJ2-1	NA	NA	CAISDRGGFSYNEQFF	TGTGCCATCAGTGATCGTGGGGGGTTCTCCTACAATGAGCAGTTCTTC
TRBV18	TRBJ1-5	once	TRBD1	CASSERQGSNQPQHF	TGTGCCAGCTCAGAAAGACAGGGAAGCAATCAGCCCCAGCATTTT
TRBV21-1	TRBJ1-3	NA	NA	CASRQPGQGNTIYF	TGTGCCAGCAGACAACCGGGACAAGGAAACACCATATATTTT
TRBV28	TRBJ1-2	NA	NA	CASSLTANYGYTF	TGTGCCAGCAGTTTAACAGCTAACTATGGCTACACCTTC
TRBV11-2	TRBJ2-7	few	NA	CASSLPGQSYEQYF	TGTGCCAGCAGCTTACCAGGACAGTCCTACGAGCAGTACTTC
TRBV30	TRBJ1-2	few	NA	CAWSARGPGTNYGYTF	TGTGCCTGGAGTGCTCGTGGGCCAGGCACAAACTATGGCTACACCTTC
TRBV6-1	TRBJ2-3	few	NA	CASSETRTDTQYF	TGTGCCAGCAGTGAAACCCGCACAGATACGCAGTATTTT
TRBV19	TRBJ2-1	NA	NA	CASRNQGNEQFF	TGTGCCAGTAGGAATCAGGGGAATGAGCAGTTCTTC
TRBV20-1	TRBJ1-5	NA	NA	CSASDRRELGAQHF	TGCAGTGCTAGTGACAGGAGGGAGTTAGGGGCCCAGCATTTT
TRBV19	TRBJ2-4	NA	NA	CASSPDRGSIQYF	TGTGCCAGTAGCCCGGACCGGGGGAGCATTCAGTACTTC
TRBV4-2	TRBJ2-5	few	NA	CASSQGWAGHETQYF	TGTGCCAGCAGCCAAGGTTGGGCGGGTCACGAGACCCAGTACTTC
TRBV5-4	TRBJ1-6	few	NA	CASSQLSSPLHF	TGTGCCAGCAGCCAACTGTCCTCACCCCTCCACTTT
TRBV6-5	TRBJ2-7	NA	NA	CASSYHYEQYF	TGTGCCAGCAGTTACCACTACGAGCAGTACTTC
TRBV2	TRBJ1-2	NA	NA	CASRFQETGYGYTF	TGTGCCAGCAGGTTTCAGGAAACGGGCTATGGCTACACCTTC
TRBV3-1/TRBV3-2	TRBJ1-2	NA	NA	CASSQDLWQGSRIRGYTF	TGTGCCAGCAGCCAAGATCTCTGGCAGGGATCGAGAATAAGGGGCTACACCTTC
TRBV15	TRBJ2-1	NA	NA	CATSSERPGVTIGGEQFF	TGTGCCACCAGCAGCGAAAGGCCAGGGGTAACAATTGGAGGTGAGCAGTTCTTC
TRBV5-1	TRBJ2-1	NA	TRBD1	CASSLAAGGHDEQFF	TGCGCCAGCAGCTTGGCCGCAGGGGGTCACGATGAGCAGTTCTTC
TRBV15	TRBJ1-5	NA	NA	CATSRDRGSNQPQHF	TGTGCCACCAGCAGAGATCGAGGTAGCAATCAGCCCCAGCATTTT
TRBV2	TRBJ1-5	few	TRBD1	CASSFSGTAYNQPQHF	TGTGCCAGCAGTTTTTCCGGGACAGCGTACAATCAGCCCCAGCATTTT